This passage covers 29 T cell receptor beta chains from one sample sequenced in a study of blood T cell repertoires in COVID-19. The method was immunoSEQ multiplex PCR; TCRdb's version includes in-frame clones alone and lacks a portion of them. The repertoire holds about 58,000 clones, with more than 70% as singletons. Sequencing input: peripheral blood. Receptors originate from a man aged 35 to 55 with active COVID-19.

This clone was counted a single time. The CDR3 bases are TGTGCCAGCAGCCCGGACAGCCGCTCTGGAAACACCATATATTTT. Protein sequence: CASSPDSRSGNTIYF. V gene TRBV6-5 combines with J gene TRBJ1-3; D is possibly TRBD1 (6 bases). Deletions cut 6 bases from V and 0 bases from J, with 12 bases between. This CDR3 has 15 amino acids. The germline CDR1 and CDR2 sequences are MNHEY and SVGAGI.

This chain joins TRBV28 and TRBJ1-2; TRBD1 agrees at 8 bases. V shed 8 bases, J shed 3 bases, and the junction held 2 bases outside the gene matches. CDR3 length: 12 residues. Germline CDR1 reads MDHEN; CDR2 reads SYDVKM. The CDR3 DNA is TGTGCCAGCGAACAGGGGGACTATGGCTACACCTTC. This translates into CASEQGDYGYTF.

Comment on this clone: At the DNA level, this CDR3 is encoded by other sequences in the same sample as well. The genes are TRBV5-1 and TRBJ2-7; TRBD1 agrees at 7 bases. The length of the CDR3 is 14 residues. Germline V CDR1 and CDR2: SGHRS, YFSETQ. V was clipped by 0 bases and J by 2 bases; unmatched bases: 2. The CDR3 protein is CASSLGQGAYEQYF. The DNA of the CDR3 is TGCGCCAGCAGCTTGGGGCAGGGGGCCTACGAGCAGTACTTC.

This rearrangement joins TRBV7-6 to TRBJ1-1; 9 bases align to TRBD1. The CDR3 contains 14 residues. The germline V gene encodes CDR1 SGHVS and CDR2 FNYEAQ. J was trimmed by 3 bases and V by 4 bases; bases with no gene match: 3. The DNA for the CDR3 is TGTGCCAGCAGCTGGGGACAGGGTGACACTGAAGCTTTCTTT. Translated, it gives CASSWGQGDTEAFF.

In its sample, this clone is medium-sized. This chain joins TRBV9 and TRBJ2-5; maybe TRBD2 (6 bases). CDR1 and CDR2 (germline): SGDLS, YYNGEE. V was cut by 4 bases and J by 4 bases, with 14 bases left in between. CDR3 size: 14 residues. The CDR3 nucleotides are TGTGCCAGCAGCCCTACCTCGCGGGGAGAGACCCAGTACTTC. Its translation: CASSPTSRGETQYF.

The V and J genes are TRBV5-1 and TRBJ1-2, with a possible D match to TRBD1 (5 bases). Germline CDR1 and CDR2: SGHRS and YFSETQ. CDR3 length: 15 amino acids. Trimming removed 7 bases from V and 4 bases from J, with 20 bases in between. CDR3 DNA: TGCGCCAGCGGGGCTTCAGCTTCCGTCAGCTATGGCTACACCTTC. Protein product: CASGASASVSYGYTF.

This clone was seen a single time. The chain is built from TRBV18 and TRBJ1-5; TRBD1 agrees at 8 bases. The CDR3 consists of 14 residues. V was pared by 5 bases and J by 2 bases, with 2 bases of the junction left unmatched. Per the germline V gene, CDR1 is KGHSH and CDR2 is LQKENI. CDR3 sequence reads: CASSSTGGNQPQHF. The CDR3 coding sequence is TGTGCCAGCTCATCGACAGGGGGCAATCAGCCCCAGCATTTT.

V usage is TRBV4-1 and J usage is TRBJ2-7, with TRBD1 as a possible D gene (5 bases). The CDR3 is 14 amino acids. CDR1 and CDR2 (germline): MGHRA, YSYEKL. V was trimmed by 8 bases and J by 0 bases, leaving 14 bases between them. CDR3 sequence reads: CASGPTGSSYEQYF. The DNA for the CDR3 is TGCGCCAGCGGTCCCACAGGCAGCTCCTACGAGCAGTACTTC.

The chain recombines TRBV10-3 with TRBJ2-7, with 13 nucleotides matching TRBD2. CDR1 and CDR2 from the germline V gene are ENHRY and SYGVKD. The CDR3 spans 16 residues. V lost 4 bases, J lost 5 bases, and 8 bases stayed unmatched. The CDR3 region is CAISGRTGLAGDEQYF. The CDR3 region has the DNA TGTGCCATCAGTGGGAGGACCGGACTAGCGGGAGACGAGCAGTACTTC.

The chain carries TRBV7-9 and TRBJ2-2; D remains unclear. This CDR3 contains 14 residues. Germline V lookup: CDR1 SEHNR, CDR2 FQNEAQ (reference sequence). Trimming took off 5 bases at V and 1 base at J, with 8 bases between the two ends. CDR3 nucleotides: TGTGCCAGCAGCCTCACCGGGAACACCGGGGAGCTGTTTTTT. It translates to CASSLTGNTGELFF. The whole variable domain, remainder taken from reference TRBV7-9 and TRBJ2-2, is DTGVSQNPRHKITKRGQNVTFRCDPISEHNRLYWYRQTLGQGPEFLTYFQNEAQLEKSRLLSDRFSAERPKGSFSTLEIQRTEQGDSAMYLCASSLTGNTGELFFGEGSRLTVL.

The rearrangement uses TRBV3-1 (or the pseudogene TRBV3-2) and TRBJ2-1; 10 bases fit TRBD2. V dropped 4 bases and J dropped 8; count of bases not matched to a gene: 11. There are 16 residues in the CDR3. Germline V gene sequence: CDR1 LGHDT, CDR2 YNNKEL (reference sequence). The CDR3 nucleotides read TGTGCCAGCAGCCTTTTCACTAGCGGGGCCGAGGATGAGCAGTTCTTC. Its translation: CASSLFTSGAEDEQFF.

This chain uses TRBV7-9 with TRBJ2-1; D is possibly TRBD1 (6 bases). From germline, CDR1 is SEHNR and CDR2 FQNEAQ (reference sequence). The length of the CDR3 is 16 residues. Trimming pared 4 bases from V and 8 bases from J, leaving 21 bases between. CDR3 nucleotide sequence: TGTGCCAGCAGCTCCGACCCCCAGGGGCCTGGGGATGAGCAGTTCTTC. Translation gives CASSSDPQGPGDEQFF.

The gene calls are TRBV5-1 and TRBJ2-3, with 7 bases lining up with TRBD1. Germline CDR1 SGHRS, CDR2 YFSETQ. The V and J ends lost 8 bases and 2 bases, in that order; junction bases with no gene match: 8. The CDR3 is 14 residues long. This chain's CDR3 is CASMTGQNTDTQYF. DNA of the CDR3: TGCGCCAGTATGACGGGACAGAACACAGATACGCAGTATTTT.

This clone was counted once. The rearrangement joins TRBV28 to TRBJ1-1; TRBD1 matches at 8 bases. Trimming took 5 bases from V and 4 from J; bases not matched to a gene: 6. CDR3 length equals 14 residues. CDR1 MDHEN and CDR2 SYDVKM come from the germline V gene. CDR3 nucleotide sequence: TGTGCCAGCAGTACCACCACAGGGGGCACTGAAGCTTTCTTT. Its translation is CASSTTTGGTEAFF. Full variable domain (missing parts from reference TRBV28 and TRBJ1-1): DVKVTQSSRYLVKRTGEKVFLECVQDMDHENMFWYRQDPGLGLRLIYFSYDVKMKEKGDIPEGYSVSREKKERFSLILESASTNQTSMYLCASSTTTGGTEAFFGQGTRLTVV.

V usage is TRBV18 and J usage is TRBJ2-7; 9 nucleotides align to TRBD1. Germline V gene data show CDR1 as KGHSH and CDR2 as LQKENI. CDR3 length: 15 amino acids. The V and J ends lost 5 bases and 3 bases, in that order; junction bases with no gene match: 8. The CDR3 sequence is CASSAGTGPHYEQYF. The CDR3 region has the DNA TGTGCCAGCTCAGCCGGGACAGGGCCTCACTACGAGCAGTACTTC.

This rearrangement joins TRBV30 to TRBJ2-1; tentatively, D is TRBD2 (6 bases). V lost 3 bases and J 9 bases, leaving 12 bases between the germline ends. Per germline, CDR1 GTSNPN and CDR2 SVGIG (reference sequence). The CDR3 is 12 residues long. This chain's CDR3 is CAWRGLATEQFF. In DNA, the CDR3 is TGTGCCTGGAGGGGCCTAGCGACTGAGCAGTTCTTC.

The chain couples TRBV19 to TRBJ2-3; TRBD1 agrees at 7 bases. Germline V lookup: CDR1 LNHDA, CDR2 SQIVND (reference sequence). Trimming cost V 5 bases and J 2 bases; bases outside gene matches: 7. CDR3 length: 15 amino acids. CDR3 loop: CASSRGDSNTDTQYF. CDR3 DNA sequence: TGTGCCAGTAGTCGAGGGGACAGTAACACAGATACGCAGTATTTT.

This clone was observed a single time. The genes are TRBV15 and TRBJ1-5; D not certain. The CDR3 has 16 residues. Germline values: CDR1 LNHNV, CDR2 YYDKDF (reference sequence). V dropped 1 base and J dropped 7 bases, with 17 bases sitting between them. In DNA, the CDR3 is TGTGCCACCAGCAGAGTAACCCTGGGTGTTAGCCAGCCCCAGCATTTT. The encoded protein is CATSRVTLGVSQPQHF.

The chain links TRBV27 to TRBJ1-5, with no clear D. Germline V gene lookup returns CDR1 MNHEY and CDR2 SMNVEV (reference sequence). Trimming stripped 6 bases from V and 0 bases from J, with 15 bases between. The CDR3 is 16 amino acids. CDR3 sequence (DNA): TGTGCCAGCAGATCTCATGGAGGGTATAGCAATCAGCCCCAGCATTTT. Its protein product is CASRSHGGYSNQPQHF.

J is TRBJ2-7 and V is TRBV19, with 7 bases identical to TRBD2. The CDR3 runs to 18 residues. Germline lookup yields CDR1 LNHDA and CDR2 SQIVND (reference sequence). Trimming cost V 3 bases and J 2 bases; bases outside gene matches: 16. The CDR3 DNA sequence: TGTGCCAGTAGTATTTCTTCTAGCGGATCACTCTTTACCTACGAGCAGTACTTC. Translating gives CASSISSSGSLFTYEQYF.

The chain joins TRBV19 to TRBJ1-1; D unresolved. V was shortened by 5 bases and J by 11 bases, with 12 bases between the two germline ends. There are 11 residues in the CDR3. Germline CDR1 LNHDA, CDR2 SQIVND (reference sequence). The CDR3 spells CASSGEGWAFF. The CDR3 DNA reads as TGTGCCAGTAGTGGGGAGGGTTGGGCTTTCTTT. Supplemented by reference TRBV19 and TRBJ1-1, the full variable domain reads DGGITQSPKYLFRKEGQNVTLSCEQNLNHDAMYWYRQDPGQGLRLIYYSQIVNDFQKGDIAEGYSVSREKKESFPLTVTSAQKNPTAFYLCASSGEGWAFFGQGTRLTVV.

V usage is TRBV28 and J usage is TRBJ2-7, with D perhaps matching TRBD2 (5 bases). V was trimmed by 7 bases and J by 3 bases, leaving 16 bases between them. The CDR3 consists of 14 residues. In germline, CDR1 is MDHEN, CDR2 SYDVKM. CDR3 coding DNA: TGTGCCAGCACCCTAAGGGCGGGTGTCTACGAGCAGTACTTC. This encodes CASTLRAGVYEQYF. The full variable domain, rest sourced from reference TRBV28 and TRBJ2-7, is DVKVTQSSRYLVKRTGEKVFLECVQDMDHENMFWYRQDPGLGLRLIYFSYDVKMKEKGDIPEGYSVSREKKERFSLILESASTNQTSMYLCASTLRAGVYEQYFGPGTRLTVT.

This sequence joins TRBV5-4 and TRBJ2-5; TRBD1 might be the D (6 bases). The CDR3 is 14 amino acids. The V gene's germline CDR1 is SGHNT and CDR2 YYREEE (reference sequence). Trimming took off 4 bases at V and 2 bases at J, with 12 bases between the two ends. The CDR3 nucleotides are TGTGCCAGCAGCCGGAACAGGGAGCAAGAGACCCAGTACTTC. This encodes CASSRNREQETQYF. Drawing the rest from reference TRBV5-4 and TRBJ2-5, the complete variable domain is ETGVTQSPTHLIKTRGQQVTLRCSSQSGHNTVSWYQQALGQGPQFIFQYYREEENGRGNFPPRFSGLQFPNYSSELNVNALELDDSALYLCASSRNREQETQYFGPGTRLLVL.

The chain employs TRBV19 and TRBJ2-7; 10 bases fit TRBD1. Trimming took 5 bases from V and 5 from J; bases not matched to a gene: 6. Germline V lookup: CDR1 LNHDA, CDR2 SQIVND (reference sequence). This CDR3 has 14 amino acids. The CDR3: CASSPGTGVDEQYF. CDR3 bases: TGTGCCAGTAGTCCCGGGACAGGGGTCGACGAGCAGTACTTC. Based on the CDR3 plus reference TRBV19 and TRBJ2-7, the full variable domain is DGGITQSPKYLFRKEGQNVTLSCEQNLNHDAMYWYRQDPGQGLRLIYYSQIVNDFQKGDIAEGYSVSREKKESFPLTVTSAQKNPTAFYLCASSPGTGVDEQYFGPGTRLTVT.

This clone was seen at least ten times. V gene TRBV19 combines with J gene TRBJ2-7; TRBD1 matches at 8 bases. The germline V gene has CDR1 LNHDA and CDR2 SQIVND (reference sequence). This CDR3 comprises 14 residues. The trim removed 5 bases at V and 4 bases at J, leaving 7 bases unmatched. The CDR3 protein is CASSPQGAPYEQYF. In DNA, the CDR3 is TGTGCCAGTAGTCCGCAGGGGGCCCCTTACGAGCAGTACTTC.

This rearrangement joins TRBV11-3 to TRBJ2-3, with 7 bases fitting TRBD2. CDR3 length: 15 residues. J was trimmed by 0 bases and V by 5 bases; bases with no gene match: 5. CDR1 is SGHNT and CDR2 is YENEEA in the germline V gene. The CDR3 nucleotides read TGTGCCAGCAGCCGTAGTAGCGGGAGCACAGATACGCAGTATTTT. Translating it yields CASSRSSGSTDTQYF.

The chain carries TRBV6-1 and TRBJ2-7; 12 bases agree with TRBD2. V shed 3 bases, J shed 7 bases, and the junction held 7 bases outside the gene matches. Germline lookup yields CDR1 MNHNS and CDR2 SASEGT. The CDR3 spans 15 residues. The CDR3 nucleotides are TGTGCCAGCAGTGAGCTAGCGGGAGGGCGTTGGGAGCAGTACTTC. Encoded protein: CASSELAGGRWEQYF.

The rearrangement uses TRBV5-5 and TRBJ2-7; 10 bases align to TRBD2. The length of the CDR3 is 17 residues. The germline gives CDR1 SGHKS, CDR2 YYEKEE (reference sequence). V shed 7 bases and J 3 bases; nucleotides not matched to a gene: 16. The CDR3 DNA reads TGTGCCAGCTCCCTGGGGATTGGAACTAGCGGGATCTACGAGCAGTACTTC. Its translation is CASSLGIGTSGIYEQYF.

The chain employs TRBV10-3 and TRBJ2-1; TRBD1 matches 8 bases. Per the germline V gene, CDR1 is ENHRY and CDR2 is SYGVKD. V lost 3 bases, J lost 6 bases, and 4 bases stayed unmatched. There are 14 residues in the CDR3. The CDR3 DNA reads TGTGCCATCAGTGATAGGACAGGGTCCAATGAGCAGTTCTTC. Translated, it gives CAISDRTGSNEQFF.